Below are 30 T cell receptor beta chains sequenced from a single sample in a study of immune characterization of retroperitoneal liposarcoma. TCRdb called the PCR reads again in MiXCR, with one record for every CDR3 protein. The table has some 10,000 distinct CDR3 sequences, 28% seen once. The sample comprised tumor tissue. All receptors come from a male donor with retroperitoneal liposarcoma.

This clonotype is categorized as medium-sized (0.01 to 0.1%). The rearrangement links TRBV7-2 to TRBJ2-1; D is ambiguous. Germline lookup yields CDR1 SGHTA and CDR2 FQGNSA. This CDR3 has 12 amino acids. V lost 1 base and J 10 bases, leaving 8 bases between the germline ends. CDR3: CASSLGYYEQFF. The CDR3 nucleotides are TGTGCCAGCAGCTTAGGATATTACGAGCAGTTCTTC.

This clonotype is deemed medium-sized. J is TRBJ2-1 and V is TRBV7-2; D remains ambiguous. The J call is doubtful: the DNA matches TRBJ2-7 better. The CDR3 covers 11 residues. Germline CDR1 reads SGHTA; CDR2 reads FQGNSA. Written as DNA, the CDR3 is TGTGCCAGCAGGCGAGCCTACGAGCAGTACTTC. Amino acids: CASRRAYEQYF.

The CDR3 is CASSAYQPQHF. The CDR3 DNA sequence: TGTGCCAGCAGTGCGTATCAGCCCCAGCATTTT. The chain employs TRBV6-1 and TRBJ1-5; D remains ambiguous. The CDR3 extends over 11 amino acids. With 4 bases removed from V and 5 bases from J, the gap between germline ends came to 3 bases. The germline CDR1 and CDR2 sequences are MNHNS and SASEGT.

This clonotype is classed as medium-sized. The J gene is TRBJ2-1, the V gene TRBV6-1, with TRBD1 matching 12 bases. The DNA end is a closer match to TRBJ2-7, so the J assignment may be wrong. The CDR3 is 14 residues long. The germline V gene encodes CDR1 MNHNS and CDR2 SASEGT. CDR3 region: CASLGTGGGYEQYF. The CDR3 DNA reads TGTGCCTCGCTCGGGACAGGGGGCGGGTACGAGCAGTACTTC.

This clonotype showed up just a few times. This rearrangement joins TRBV12-3 or TRBV12-4 to TRBJ2-3; 8 bases map to TRBD1. The J call may be wrong; the DNA end is better matched by TRBJ2-7. The CDR3 sequence is 13 residues long. The CDR3 region is CASTHVDRVEQYF. CDR3 in DNA: TGTGCCAGCACTCACGTGGACAGGGTCGAGCAGTACTTC.

CDR3 bases: TGTGCCAGCAGCTTAGATCGGACTCGTGAGCAGTTCTTC. It encodes CASSLDRTREQFF. The chain joins TRBV11-2 to TRBJ2-1, with D possibly TRBD2 on 5 matching bases. Germline loops: CDR1 SGHAT, CDR2 FQNNGV. The CDR3 runs 13 residues. The V end lost 0 bases, the J end lost 9 bases, and 9 bases lay between the germline ends.

The rearrangement uses TRBV7-9 and TRBJ2-1; a possible D gene is TRBD1 (7 bases). The CDR3 has 16 amino acids. CDR1 and CDR2 from the germline V gene are SEHNR and FQNEAQ (reference sequence). Between the trimmed V and J ends, which lost 0 bases and 13 bases, there was a span of 22 bases. The chain's CDR3 is CASSLAGGQGEETQFF. The CDR3 DNA is TGTGCCAGCAGCTTAGCTGGAGGGCAGGGGGAAGAGACCCAGTTCTTC.

This rearrangement joins TRBV6-8 to TRBJ2-4; tentatively, D is TRBD1 (8 bases). The CDR3 runs 13 residues. The V gene's germline CDR1 is MNHGY and CDR2 SAAAGT. The ends were cut back, 6 bases at V and 9 bases at J, with 15 bases in the middle. The CDR3: CASSPTGGGIQYF. The DNA for the CDR3 is TGTGCCAGCAGCCCAACAGGGGGGGGCATTCAGTACTTC.

This chain joins TRBV7-8 and TRBJ2-5; TRBD2 aligns across 7 bases. The J call is in doubt because the DNA end fits TRBJ2-1 better. The germline gives CDR1 SGHVS, CDR2 FQNEAQ. This CDR3 region has 16 residues. CDR3 loop: CASSFSFSGAQETQFF. CDR3 nucleotide sequence: TGTGCCAGCAGCTTCTCCTTCAGCGGGGCCCAAGAGACCCAGTTCTTC.

This clonotype was seen ten or more times. This sequence joins TRBV27 and TRBJ2-1, with a weak D call TRBD2 (5 bases). From germline, CDR1 is MNHEY and CDR2 SMNVEV (reference sequence). This CDR3 has 13 residues. V was cut by 2 bases and J by 7 bases, with 9 bases left in between. In DNA form, the CDR3 reads TGTGCCAGCAGTTTAGCGAGGGTTAATGAGCAGTTCTTC. Its translation is CASSLARVNEQFF.

This clonotype is medium-sized. V is TRBV7-2 and J is TRBJ2-1; 8 nucleotides line up with TRBD1. The DNA end is more similar to TRBJ2-7, so the J call may be wrong. The CDR3 runs 17 residues. Per the germline V gene, CDR1 is SGHTA and CDR2 is FQGNSA. CDR3 sequence (DNA): TGTGCCAGCAGCTTAAACGGACAGGGATTCTCCTACAATGAGCAGTACTTC. This gives the protein CASSLNGQGFSYNEQYF.

Within the sample, this clonotype is medium-sized. This sequence joins TRBV6-1 and TRBJ2-7; D could derive from TRBD1 or TRBD2 (5 bases each). The CDR3 extends over 14 amino acids. Germline loops: CDR1 MNHNS, CDR2 SASEGT. Deletions cut 4 bases from V and 0 bases from J, with 10 bases between. CDR3 amino acids: CASSVGEFSYEQYF. The CDR3 DNA sequence: TGTGCCAGCAGTGTAGGGGAGTTCTCCTACGAGCAGTACTTC.

By frequency in the sample, this clonotype is medium-sized. The chain joins TRBV6-1 to TRBJ2-1; the D gene is possibly TRBD2 (7 bases). The last part of the DNA fits TRBJ2-7 better; the J call may be wrong. This CDR3 has 15 amino acids. The germline gives CDR1 MNHNS, CDR2 SASEGT. This CDR3 reads CASSEAGGGGYEQYF. The CDR3 coding sequence is TGTGCCAGCAGTGAAGCTGGGGGGGGCGGCTACGAGCAGTACTTC.

This clonotype came up many times. The rearrangement joins TRBV11-2 to TRBJ2-3; no clear D gene. Trimming took 5 bases from V and 2 from J, leaving 11 bases between them. The length of the CDR3 is 14 residues. Germline V gene lookup returns CDR1 SGHAT and CDR2 FQNNGV. CDR3 amino acids: CASSPRTYTDTQYF. In DNA, the CDR3 is TGTGCCAGCAGCCCCCGCACCTACACAGATACGCAGTATTTT.

In its sample, this clonotype was seen many times. V gene TRBV7-8 combines with J gene TRBJ2-1; 8 positions match TRBD2. Unmatched junction bases numbered 8, after V lost 5 bases and J lost 2 bases. Germline loops: CDR1 SGHVS, CDR2 FQNEAQ. This CDR3 spans 16 amino acids. The CDR3: CASSVASGLAYNEQFF. CDR3 sequence (DNA): TGTGCCAGCAGCGTCGCTAGCGGGTTGGCCTACAATGAGCAGTTCTTC.

In its sample, this clonotype is medium-sized. This chain links TRBV7-2 with TRBJ2-3, with TRBD2 matching over 12 bases. With 4 bases clipped from V and 2 bases from J, the junction kept 4 bases outside the gene matches. Germline V gene data show CDR1 as SGHTA and CDR2 as FQGNSA. CDR3 length: 16 residues. The CDR3 loop reads CASSSGLAGTTDTQYF. The CDR3 DNA reads as TGTGCCAGCAGCTCAGGACTAGCGGGAACCACAGATACGCAGTATTTT. Full variable domain (remainder filled in from reference TRBV7-2 and TRBJ2-3): GAGVSQSPSNKVTEKGKDVELRCDPISGHTALYWYRQSLGQGLEFLIYFQGNSAPDKSGLPSDRFSAERTGGSVSTLTIQRTQQEDSAVYLCASSSGLAGTTDTQYFGPGTRLTVL.

This clonotype was found a few times. The chain recombines TRBV12-3 or TRBV12-4 with TRBJ2-1, with D possibly being TRBD2 (5 bases). V gave up 1 base and J gave up 10 bases, with 8 bases separating them. The CDR3 runs 12 residues. CDR3 sequence reads: CASSLVPGEQFF. As DNA, the CDR3 is TGTGCCAGCAGTTTAGTGCCGGGGGAGCAGTTCTTC.

V usage is TRBV6-1 and J usage is TRBJ2-1; 14 bases agree with TRBD2. V was pared by 6 bases and J by 7 bases, with 5 bases of the junction left unmatched. The V gene's germline CDR1 is MNHNS and CDR2 SASEGT. The CDR3 loop spans 15 amino acids. DNA of the CDR3: TGTGCCAGCAGGAAAGGGACTAGCGGGAGAAATGAGCAGTTCTTC. Translation: CASRKGTSGRNEQFF.

This clonotype is large in the sample. CDR3 loop: CASSTSWSSGSMYTQYF. The DNA for the CDR3 is TGTGCCAGCAGTACATCCTGGTCTAGCGGGAGTATGTATACGCAGTATTTT. The rearrangement joins TRBV27 to TRBJ2-3; 10 positions match TRBD2. Trimming at V came to 5 bases and at J to 7 bases, leaving 15 bases not matched to a gene. This CDR3 contains 17 residues. Germline V lookup: CDR1 MNHEY, CDR2 SMNVEV (reference sequence).

The V gene is TRBV12-3 or TRBV12-4, the J gene TRBJ1-1; no firm D call. This CDR3 region has 12 residues. V was clipped by 6 bases and J by 0 bases, with 5 bases between them. CDR3 protein: CASRVMNTEAFF. The CDR3 DNA sequence: TGTGCCAGCAGAGTTATGAACACTGAAGCTTTCTTT.

The chain uses TRBV7-6 and TRBJ1-6, with a weak D call TRBD1 (6 bases). The length of the CDR3 is 14 residues. V was trimmed by 6 bases and J by 8 bases, leaving 14 bases between them. Germline assignment: CDR1 SGHVS and CDR2 FNYEAQ. The CDR3 here is CASRPQGGDSPLHF. CDR3 DNA sequence: TGTGCCAGCAGACCACAGGGAGGGGATTCACCCCTCCACTTT.

The V and J genes are TRBV6-1 and TRBJ2-3, with 10 bases aligning to TRBD1. Germline V gene lookup returns CDR1 MNHNS and CDR2 SASEGT. The CDR3 contains 15 residues. V lost 3 bases to trimming and J lost 1 base; unmatched junction nucleotides: 1. CDR3 bases: TGTGCCAGCAGTGATGGGACAGGGGGCACAGATACGCAGTATTTT. Translating gives CASSDGTGGTDTQYF.

This clonotype was picked up a small number of times. CDR3: CASSRKQGAEAFF. The DNA of the CDR3 is TGTGCCAGCAGCAGAAAACAGGGTGCTGAAGCTTTCTTT. The gene calls are TRBV11-2 and TRBJ1-1; the D gene is possibly TRBD1 (6 bases). The V end lost 5 bases, the J end lost 6 bases, and 13 bases lay between the germline ends. Germline assignment: CDR1 SGHAT and CDR2 FQNNGV. CDR3 size: 13 residues.

The chain links TRBV6-5 to TRBJ2-7, with TRBD1 matching 7 bases. The J call may not be correct, given that the DNA end is closer to TRBJ2-1. Germline CDR1 and CDR2: MNHEY and SVGAGI. This CDR3 is 15 amino acids long. The CDR3 region has the DNA TGTGCCAGCAGTGAGTACCGGGACAGACCTAATGAGCAGTTCTTC. The encoded protein is CASSEYRDRPNEQFF.

The chain couples TRBV6-1 to TRBJ1-4, with 7 bases matching TRBD1. In germline, CDR1 is MNHNS, CDR2 SASEGT. The CDR3 is 14 residues long. V gave up 6 bases and J gave up 8 bases; unmatched junction bases: 9. CDR3 residues: CASSLQGRREKLFF. Written as DNA, the CDR3 is TGTGCCAGCAGCTTACAGGGGAGGCGGGAAAAACTGTTTTTT.

V usage is TRBV27 and J usage is TRBJ2-1; D may match TRBD1 or TRBD2 (5 bases each). Trimming stripped 4 bases from V and 5 bases from J, with 12 bases between. The germline V gene has CDR1 MNHEY and CDR2 SMNVEV (reference sequence). The CDR3 sequence is 14 residues long. The CDR3: CASSWDGENNEQFF. Written as DNA, the CDR3 is TGTGCCAGCAGTTGGGACGGAGAGAACAATGAGCAGTTCTTC.

By frequency in the sample, this clonotype is medium-sized. The rearrangement uses TRBV6-1 and TRBJ2-1; 8 bases line up with TRBD2. Trimming at V came to 3 bases and at J to 9 bases, leaving 10 bases not matched to a gene. Germline values: CDR1 MNHNS, CDR2 SASEGT. This CDR3 region has 15 residues. The CDR3 region has the DNA TGTGCCAGCAGTGAGAGGCCGGGACTAGAAGGTGAGCAGTTCTTC. As protein: CASSERPGLEGEQFF.

This chain connects TRBV6-1 to TRBJ2-2, with a weak D call TRBD2 (6 bases). The CDR3 is 15 residues long. In germline, CDR1 is MNHNS, CDR2 SASEGT. V dropped 4 bases and J dropped 6 bases, with 15 bases sitting between them. CDR3 loop: CASSVFEGLPGELFF. The CDR3 bases are TGTGCCAGCAGTGTTTTCGAGGGACTGCCCGGGGAGCTGTTTTTT.

As regards this clonotype: A junction end diverges from the germline sequence, so it may reflect a read error. The chain joins TRBV5-3 to TRBJ2-5, with TRBD2 identical over 9 bases. TRBV5-3 is an open reading frame, and its role is uncertain. The CDR3 sequence is 19 residues long. As DNA, the CDR3 is TGTGCCAGCAGCTTGTATTGGGGGACTAGCAAAGTTTCCCAAGAGACCCAGTACTTC. Protein sequence: CASSLYWGTSKVSQETQYF.

The V and J genes are TRBV27 and TRBJ2-1; D is unresolved. The germline V and J ends were trimmed by 7 bases and 13 bases, with 26 bases remaining between them. Germline lookup yields CDR1 MNHEY and CDR2 SMNVEV (reference sequence). CDR3 size: 15 residues. As DNA, the CDR3 is TGTGCCAGCACCATGCTGGCCAGGATGGAAAACATTCAGTTCTTC. Encoded protein: CASTMLARMENIQFF.